In its sample, the clone carrying this T cell receptor beta chain was seen a few times. Its matching antigen is unknown. Produced via immunoSEQ multiplex PCR; TCRdb's table is partial and in-frame only. This table has roughly 38,000 clones, about four fifths appearing once. The sample comes from a study of a mutant IDH1 vaccine in newly diagnosed glioma. Whole-study context: Patients, over weeks 1, 3, 5, 7, 11, 15, 19 and 23, received a total of eight vaccinations.

Findings of the study overall: Researchers report vaccine-induced immune responses in 93.3% of patients. Pseudoprogression apparently lacked any relation to changes in top peripheral T cell clonotypes.

V lost 5 bases, J lost 4 bases, and 15 bases lay in between. This CDR3 is built from 15 residues. Germline CDR1 reads SGHTA; CDR2 reads FQGTGA. Time point denoted: week 23, last vaccination. A single vaccine dose contained 300 ug of mutant IDH1 20-mer peptide, and topical imiquimod was used with it. Donors had new WHO grade 3 or 4 IDH1-mutant, ATRX-lost astrocytomas. This receptor was identified in a woman aged 35 to 49 with glioma. Some clones in this sample may be carry-over from other donors' samples. The sequences come from PBMCs, collected from a glioma patient whose treatment included an IDH1 peptide vaccine. V is TRBV7-3 and J is TRBJ1-5, with D uncertain. The CDR3 protein is CASSPTHEGNQPQHF. As DNA, the CDR3 is TGTGCCAGCAGCCCGACCCACGAAGGGAATCAGCCCCAGCATTTT.